This T cell receptor beta chain was recorded in a study of T cells in Graves' hyperthyroidism and ophthalmopathy. Amplification of TCR beta CDR3 regions was performed using RNA transcripts as template. The TCR CDR3 first-round RT-PCR relied on the HTBI primer set. Each CDR3 protein is one row after TCRdb ran MiXCR on the multiplex PCR reads. The table has about 480,000 distinct CDR3 sequences, roughly 24% seen once; the top ten hold around 11%. Sequencing input: blood. This TCR came from a woman aged 25 to 39 with Graves' ophthalmopathy.

This chain's CDR3 is CSALRASRNYGYTF. CDR3 DNA sequence: TGCAGTGCCCTCAGGGCATCACGGAACTATGGCTACACCTTC. The chain recombines TRBV20-1 with TRBJ1-2, with D possibly matching TRBD1 (5 bases). The CDR3 is 14 amino acids. V was clipped by 6 bases and J by 2 bases, with 16 bases between them. In germline, CDR1 is DFQATT, CDR2 SNEGSKA (reference sequence).